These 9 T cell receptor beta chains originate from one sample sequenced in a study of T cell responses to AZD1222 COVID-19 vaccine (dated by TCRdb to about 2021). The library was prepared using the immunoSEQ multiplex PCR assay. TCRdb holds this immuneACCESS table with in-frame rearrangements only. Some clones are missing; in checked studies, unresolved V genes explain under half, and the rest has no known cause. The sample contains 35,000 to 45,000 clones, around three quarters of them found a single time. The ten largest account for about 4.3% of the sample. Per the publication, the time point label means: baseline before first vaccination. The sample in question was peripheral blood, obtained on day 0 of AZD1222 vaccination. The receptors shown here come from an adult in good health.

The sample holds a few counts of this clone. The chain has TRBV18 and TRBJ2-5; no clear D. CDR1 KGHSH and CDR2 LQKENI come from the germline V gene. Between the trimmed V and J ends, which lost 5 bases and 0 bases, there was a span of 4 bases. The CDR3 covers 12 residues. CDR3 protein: CASSSYQETQYF. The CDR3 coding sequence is TGTGCCAGCTCATCGTACCAAGAGACCCAGTACTTC.

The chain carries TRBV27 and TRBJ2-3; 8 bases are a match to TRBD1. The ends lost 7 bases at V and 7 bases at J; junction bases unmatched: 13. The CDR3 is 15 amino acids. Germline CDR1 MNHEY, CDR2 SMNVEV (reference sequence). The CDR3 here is CASTNQGALPYTQYF. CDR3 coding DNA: TGTGCCAGCACCAACCAGGGGGCCCTTCCATATACGCAGTATTTT.

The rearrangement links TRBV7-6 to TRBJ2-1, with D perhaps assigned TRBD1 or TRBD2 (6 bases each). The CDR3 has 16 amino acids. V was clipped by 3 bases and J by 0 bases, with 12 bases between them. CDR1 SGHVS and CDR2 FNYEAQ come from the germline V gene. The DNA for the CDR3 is TGTGCCAGCAGCTTGGGGGGACAAAGCTCCTACAATGAGCAGTTCTTC. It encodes CASSLGGQSSYNEQFF.

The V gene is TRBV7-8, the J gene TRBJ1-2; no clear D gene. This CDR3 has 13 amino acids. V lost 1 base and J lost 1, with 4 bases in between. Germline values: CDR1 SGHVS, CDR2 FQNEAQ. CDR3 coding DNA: TGTGCCAGCAGCTTAGAATATAACTATGGCTACACCTTC. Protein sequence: CASSLEYNYGYTF. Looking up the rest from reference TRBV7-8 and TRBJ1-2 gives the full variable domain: GAGVSQSPRYKVAKRGQDVALRCDPISGHVSLFWYQQALGQGPEFLTYFQNEAQLDKSGLPSDRFFAERPEGSVSTLKIQRTQQEDSAVYLCASSLEYNYGYTFGSGTRLTVV.

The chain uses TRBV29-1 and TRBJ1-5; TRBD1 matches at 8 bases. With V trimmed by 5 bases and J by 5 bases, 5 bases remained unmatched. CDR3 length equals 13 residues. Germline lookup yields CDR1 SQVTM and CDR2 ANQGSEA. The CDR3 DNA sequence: TGCAGCGTTCTACAGGGGGTAGATCAGCCCCAGCATTTT. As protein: CSVLQGVDQPQHF.

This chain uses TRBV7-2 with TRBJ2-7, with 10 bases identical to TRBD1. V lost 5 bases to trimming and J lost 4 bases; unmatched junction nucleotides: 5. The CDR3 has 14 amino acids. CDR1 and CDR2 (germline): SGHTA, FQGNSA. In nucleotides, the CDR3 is TGTGCCAGCAGCGTCCGGGACAGGGGTTACGAGCAGTACTTC. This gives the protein CASSVRDRGYEQYF. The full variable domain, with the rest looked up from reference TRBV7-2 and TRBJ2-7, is GAGVSQSPSNKVTEKGKDVELRCDPISGHTALYWYRQSLGQGLEFLIYFQGNSAPDKSGLPSDRFSAERTGGSVSTLTIQRTQQEDSAVYLCASSVRDRGYEQYFGPGTRLTVT.

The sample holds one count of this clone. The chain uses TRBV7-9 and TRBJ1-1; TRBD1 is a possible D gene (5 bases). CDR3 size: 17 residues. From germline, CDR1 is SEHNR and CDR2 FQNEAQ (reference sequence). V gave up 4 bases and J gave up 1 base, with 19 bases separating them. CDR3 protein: CASSSSWGREKNTEAFF. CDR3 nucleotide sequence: TGTGCCAGCAGCTCCTCCTGGGGCAGGGAGAAGAACACTGAAGCTTTCTTT. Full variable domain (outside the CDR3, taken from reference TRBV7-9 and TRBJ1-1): DTGVSQNPRHKITKRGQNVTFRCDPISEHNRLYWYRQTLGQGPEFLTYFQNEAQLEKSRLLSDRFSAERPKGSFSTLEIQRTEQGDSAMYLCASSSSWGREKNTEAFFGQGTRLTVV.

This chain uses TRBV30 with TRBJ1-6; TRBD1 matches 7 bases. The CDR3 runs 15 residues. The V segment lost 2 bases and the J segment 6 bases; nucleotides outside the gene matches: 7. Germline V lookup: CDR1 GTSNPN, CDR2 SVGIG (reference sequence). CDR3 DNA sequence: TGTGCCTGGAGTCAGGGAGGGGGCCTTAATTCACCCCTCCACTTT. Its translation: CAWSQGGGLNSPLHF.

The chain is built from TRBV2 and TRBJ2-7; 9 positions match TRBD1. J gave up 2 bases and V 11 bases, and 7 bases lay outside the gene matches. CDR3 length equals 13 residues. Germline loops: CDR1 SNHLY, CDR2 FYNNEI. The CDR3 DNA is TGTGCCGGCCGGGACAGGGTGACCTACGAGCAGTACTTC. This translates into CAGRDRVTYEQYF.